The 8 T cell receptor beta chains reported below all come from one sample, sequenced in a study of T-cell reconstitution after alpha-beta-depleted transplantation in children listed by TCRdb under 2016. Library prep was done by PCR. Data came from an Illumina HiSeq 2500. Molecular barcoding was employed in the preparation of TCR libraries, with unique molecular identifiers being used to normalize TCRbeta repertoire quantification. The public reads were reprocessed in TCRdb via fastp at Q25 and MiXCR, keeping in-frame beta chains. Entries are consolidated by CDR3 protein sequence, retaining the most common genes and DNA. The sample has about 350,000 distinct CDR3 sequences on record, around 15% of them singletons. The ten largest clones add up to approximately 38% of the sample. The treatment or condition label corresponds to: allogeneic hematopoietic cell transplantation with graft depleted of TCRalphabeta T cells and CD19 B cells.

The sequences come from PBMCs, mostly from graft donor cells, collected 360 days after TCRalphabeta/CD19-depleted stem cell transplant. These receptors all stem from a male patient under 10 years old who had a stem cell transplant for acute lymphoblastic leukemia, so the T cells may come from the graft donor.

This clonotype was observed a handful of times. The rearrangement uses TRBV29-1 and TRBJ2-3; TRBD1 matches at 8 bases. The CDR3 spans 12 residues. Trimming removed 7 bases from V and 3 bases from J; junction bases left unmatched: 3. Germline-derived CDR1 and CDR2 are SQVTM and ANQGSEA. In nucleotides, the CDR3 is TGCAGCGCTGGACAGGGAACAGATACGCAGTATTTT. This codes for CSAGQGTDTQYF.

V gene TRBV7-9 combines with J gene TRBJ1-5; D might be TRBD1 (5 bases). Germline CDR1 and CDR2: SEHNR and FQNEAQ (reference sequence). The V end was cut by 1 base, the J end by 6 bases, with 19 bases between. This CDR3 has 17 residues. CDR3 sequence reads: CASSLGVGEVGGQPQHF. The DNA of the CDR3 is TGTGCCAGCAGCTTAGGGGTGGGCGAAGTGGGGGGTCAGCCCCAGCATTTT.

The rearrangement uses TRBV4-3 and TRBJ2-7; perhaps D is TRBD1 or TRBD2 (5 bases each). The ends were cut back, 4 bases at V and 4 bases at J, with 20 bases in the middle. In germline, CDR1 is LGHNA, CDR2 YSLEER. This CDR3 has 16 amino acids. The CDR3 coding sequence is TGCGCCAGCAGCCCTCAAATCTATGGGGGTCGGTACGAGCAGTACTTC. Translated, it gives CASSPQIYGGRYEQYF.

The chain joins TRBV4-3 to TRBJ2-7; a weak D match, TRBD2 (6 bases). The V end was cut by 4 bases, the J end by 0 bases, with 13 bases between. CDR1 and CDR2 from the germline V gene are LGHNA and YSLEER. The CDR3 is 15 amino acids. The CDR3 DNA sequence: TGCGCCAGCAGCCGAGACTTAGCGGTCTCCTACGAGCAGTACTTC. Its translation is CASSRDLAVSYEQYF.

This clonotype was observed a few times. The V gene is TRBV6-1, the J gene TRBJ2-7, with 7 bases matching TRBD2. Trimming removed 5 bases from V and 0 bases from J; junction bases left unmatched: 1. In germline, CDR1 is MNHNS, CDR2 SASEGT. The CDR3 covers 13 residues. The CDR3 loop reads CASSRGVSYEQYF. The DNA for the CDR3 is TGTGCCAGCAGTCGGGGGGTCTCCTACGAGCAGTACTTC.

The CDR3 loop is CASSLASPDEQFF. The CDR3 bases are TGTGCCAGCAGCTTAGCCTCGCCCGATGAGCAGTTCTTC. This chain joins TRBV7-2 and TRBJ2-1; D gene uncertain. Germline values: CDR1 SGHTA, CDR2 FQGNSA. V was pared by 0 bases and J by 8 bases, with 8 bases between. The CDR3 is made up of 13 amino acids.

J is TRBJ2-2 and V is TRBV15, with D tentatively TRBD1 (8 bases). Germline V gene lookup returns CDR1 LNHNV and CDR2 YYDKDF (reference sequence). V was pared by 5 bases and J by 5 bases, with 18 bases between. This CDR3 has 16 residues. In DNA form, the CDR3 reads TGTGCCACCAGCGGACATGGACAGGGAGGGACCGGGGAGCTGTTTTTT. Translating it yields CATSGHGQGGTGELFF.

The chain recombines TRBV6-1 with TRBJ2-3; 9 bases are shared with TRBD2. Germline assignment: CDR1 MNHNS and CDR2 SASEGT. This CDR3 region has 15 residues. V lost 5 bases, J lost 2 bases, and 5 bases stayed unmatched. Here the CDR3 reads CASSRLAADTDTQYF. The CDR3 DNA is TGTGCCAGCAGTAGACTAGCGGCGGACACAGATACGCAGTATTTT.